This T cell receptor (beta chain) was captured by sequencing in a study of regulatory T cells in long-lasting Graves disease. General observations from the study: Persistent patients had a count of shared public clonotypes (approximately 3,000) that exceeded that of new patients (around 960). Favoring TRBV28, TRBJ1-2 and TRBJ2-5 was a feature seen in persistent disease.

Trimming took 9 bases from V and 8 from J, leaving 13 bases between them. This CDR3 has 12 amino acids. Germline V gene data show CDR1 as LNHDA and CDR2 as SQIVND (reference sequence). CDR3 regions were amplified by Arm-PCR using iRepertoire HTBI primers to build TCR beta libraries. TCRdb re-called the multiplex PCR reads with MiXCR, one entry per CDR3 protein. The sample includes roughly 560,000 distinct CDR3 sequences, around 12% of them seen just once. Time point denoted: newly diagnosed GD, antithyroid drugs for less than 3 months. RNA isolated from PBMCs was used to make the TCR library. This clonotype was observed a handful of times. The antigen is not known. The same specimen was also included in a second study, on T cells in Graves' hyperthyroidism and ophthalmopathy.

The chain combines TRBV19 with TRBJ2-2; no definite D call. The sequence was collected from a woman in her 30s with Graves disease. This material consisted of peripheral blood mononuclear cells (PBMCs), taken at new diagnosis, from a patient treated with antithyroid drugs. As DNA, the CDR3 is TGTGCCAGCAGAGAGAGTGTGGGGGAGCTGTTTTTT. Translation: CASRESVGELFF. Complete variable domain (other parts from reference TRBV19 and TRBJ2-2): DGGITQSPKYLFRKEGQNVTLSCEQNLNHDAMYWYRQDPGQGLRLIYYSQIVNDFQKGDIAEGYSVSREKKESFPLTVTSAQKNPTAFYLCASRESVGELFFGEGSRLTVL.